This passage covers 18 T cell receptor beta chains from one sample sequenced in a study of blood T cells in healthy people across ages. The authors ran a second PCR of about 6 to 12 cycles using a sample-barcoded 5' primer and a J-beta primer mix. In TCRdb, the 5' RACE reads were re-called with MiXCR into one record per CDR3 protein. Of more than 650,000 distinct CDR3 sequences listed, about 55% are singletons. Sequencing was done on a sample of blood. These receptor sequences come from a man at least 80 years old in good health.

The gene calls are TRBV7-2 and TRBJ2-5; D gene uncertain. Trimming removed 3 bases at V and 6 bases at J, with 5 bases between. Germline loops: CDR1 SGHTA, CDR2 FQGNSA. This CDR3 is built from 11 residues. Here the CDR3 reads CASSFSKTQYF. The CDR3, as DNA: TGTGCCAGCAGCTTTAGCAAGACCCAGTACTTC.

As for this clonotype: A junction end diverges from the germline sequence, so it may reflect a read error. V usage is TRBV20-1 and J usage is TRBJ2-7, with D tentatively TRBD2 (5 bases). The CDR3 is 14 amino acids. Germline CDR1 is DFQATT and CDR2 is SNEGSKA (reference sequence). CDR3 in DNA: TGCGGTGCTAGCCGGGCCGGTCGGTCCTACGAGCAGTACTTC. This gives the protein CGASRAGRSYEQYF.

The rearrangement uses TRBV5-1 and TRBJ2-5; D remains unclear. The CDR3 has 13 amino acids. Germline assignment: CDR1 SGHRS and CDR2 YFSETQ. The V end was cut by 4 bases, the J end by 5 bases, with 12 bases between. CDR3 DNA: TGCGCCAGCAGCGTGGATATGGGGGAGACCCAGTACTTC. Encoded protein: CASSVDMGETQYF.

The rearrangement uses TRBV27 and TRBJ2-3; 9 bases agree with TRBD1. The J segment lost 6 bases and the V segment lost 4 bases, leaving 8 bases of the junction unmatched. This CDR3 contains 15 residues. Germline CDR1 is MNHEY and CDR2 is SMNVEV (reference sequence). Here the CDR3 DNA reads TGTGCCAGCAGTTCCTGGGACAGGGAGGCGGATACGCAGTATTTT. Its protein is CASSSWDREADTQYF.

This chain uses TRBV12-3 or TRBV12-4 with TRBJ2-4, with 10 bases identical to TRBD2. Judging by the DNA end, TRBJ2-7 fits better; the J call may be wrong. The CDR3 is 15 amino acids. CDR3 sequence reads: CASSSEREGRYEQYF. For the CDR3, the DNA is TGTGCCAGCAGTTCCGAGCGGGAGGGGAGGTACGAGCAGTACTTC.

The genes are TRBV7-2 and TRBJ2-3; the match to TRBD2 covers 10 bases. The V and J ends lost 4 bases and 3 bases, in that order; junction bases with no gene match: 4. Germline CDR1 SGHTA, CDR2 FQGNSA. The CDR3 is 15 residues long. CDR3 protein: CASSSSGSKTDTQYF. The CDR3 nucleotides are TGTGCCAGCAGCTCTAGCGGGAGTAAGACAGATACGCAGTATTTT.

The chain employs TRBV6-5 and TRBJ2-5; no definite D call. The germline gives CDR1 MNHEY, CDR2 SVGAGI. V lost 5 bases and J lost 2, with 12 bases in between. The CDR3 has 14 amino acids. The CDR3 DNA is TGTGCCAGCAGTGACTTGGGCCCACAAGAGACCCAGTACTTC. The encoded protein is CASSDLGPQETQYF.

In this sample, this clonotype turned up a few times. V gene TRBV27 combines with J gene TRBJ1-2, with 8 bases identical to TRBD1. CDR1 is MNHEY and CDR2 is SMNVEV in the germline V gene (reference sequence). V gave up 3 bases and J gave up 1 base; unmatched junction bases: 4. CDR3 length: 15 amino acids. CDR3 amino acids: CASSFWTGINYGYTF. The CDR3 DNA follows: TGTGCCAGCAGTTTTTGGACAGGGATTAACTATGGCTACACCTTC.

This rearrangement joins TRBV27 to TRBJ1-5; TRBD1 is a possible D gene (6 bases). The V end lost 3 bases, the J end lost 4 bases, and 13 bases lay between the germline ends. CDR3 length equals 15 residues. From germline, CDR1 is MNHEY and CDR2 SMNVEV (reference sequence). CDR3 bases: TGTGCCAGCAGTTTGGCGACAGGTAGAAATCAGCCCCAGCATTTT. Protein product: CASSLATGRNQPQHF.

The chain links TRBV28 to TRBJ2-1; TRBD1 or TRBD2 may be the D gene (6 bases each). The CDR3 runs to 15 residues. The V and J ends lost 6 bases and 8 bases respectively, with 20 bases between them. CDR1 and CDR2 (germline): MDHEN, SYDVKM. Written as DNA, the CDR3 is TGTGCCAGCAGACACGGACAGAGGTCGGGGGATGAGCAGTTCTTC. The encoded protein is CASRHGQRSGDEQFF.

The J gene is TRBJ1-2, the V gene TRBV5-8; a possible D gene is TRBD1 (5 bases). CDR1 is SGHTS, CDR2 YDEGEE, per germline. Between the trimmed V and J ends, which lost 0 bases and 4 bases, there was a span of 10 bases. The CDR3 runs 14 residues. Here the CDR3 reads CASSLGGGVYGYTF. CDR3 DNA sequence: TGTGCCAGCAGCTTGGGGGGGGGTGTCTATGGCTACACCTTC.

The rearrangement links TRBV5-1 to TRBJ2-1; 9 nucleotides line up with TRBD1. The germline CDR1 and CDR2 sequences are SGHRS and YFSETQ. J gave up 3 bases and V 0 bases, and 4 bases lay outside the gene matches. This CDR3 region has 16 residues. DNA for the CDR3: TGCGCCAGCAGCTTGGCCTACAGGGGGCTCTACAATGAGCAGTTCTTC. Its protein is CASSLAYRGLYNEQFF.

The V call is TRBV24-1, the J call TRBJ2-1; the D gene is possibly TRBD1 (5 bases). This CDR3 is built from 12 residues. Trimming pared 7 bases from V and 8 bases from J, leaving 11 bases between. Germline CDR1 and CDR2: KGHDR and SFDVKD. The CDR3 region has the DNA TGTGCCACCAGGCAGGGCGGTGATGAGCAGTTCTTC. Residues: CATRQGGDEQFF.

The rearrangement links TRBV6-5 to TRBJ1-4, with TRBD1 identical over 9 bases. J gave up 8 bases and V 8 bases, and 9 bases lay outside the gene matches. Germline CDR1 and CDR2: MNHEY and SVGAGI. The CDR3 spans 14 residues. In nucleotides, the CDR3 is TGTGCCAGCGCCATACAGGGGGCGGGGGAAAAACTGTTTTTT. It is translated as CASAIQGAGEKLFF.

This clonotype was seen more than once but under ten times. This chain connects TRBV2 to TRBJ1-4; D call uncertain. The CDR3 is 12 amino acids. From germline, CDR1 is SNHLY and CDR2 FYNNEI. Trimming shortened V by 1 base and J by 14 bases, and 11 bases separated the two germline ends. Here the CDR3 DNA reads TGTGCCAGCAGTGAAGTCGGCAGATATCTGTTTTTT. Translating it yields CASSEVGRYLFF.

The V and J genes are TRBV7-3 and TRBJ2-3, with D hard to call. The V gene's germline CDR1 is SGHTA and CDR2 FQGTGA. There are 16 residues in the CDR3. V was pared by 5 bases and J by 4 bases, with 19 bases between. The CDR3 here is CASSPRGTPPADTQYF. CDR3 in DNA: TGTGCCAGCAGCCCCCGTGGTACCCCGCCCGCAGATACGCAGTATTTT.

The chain uses TRBV6-5 and TRBJ1-1; TRBD1 might be the D (6 bases). Between the trimmed V and J ends, which lost 6 bases and 0 bases, there was a span of 11 bases. Germline-derived CDR1 and CDR2 are MNHEY and SVGAGI. This CDR3 has 14 amino acids. The CDR3 DNA follows: TGTGCCAGCAGGAGGGACACTCTGAACACTGAAGCTTTCTTT. It encodes CASRRDTLNTEAFF.

The chain couples TRBV9 to TRBJ2-1; D possibly corresponds to TRBD1 (6 bases). V gave up 0 bases and J gave up 5 bases, with 9 bases separating them. Germline CDR1 reads SGDLS; CDR2 reads YYNGEE. This CDR3 is 14 amino acids long. The CDR3 nucleotides are TGTGCCAGCAGCGTAGTCCCAGGGGACAATGAGCAGTTCTTC. This translates into CASSVVPGDNEQFF.